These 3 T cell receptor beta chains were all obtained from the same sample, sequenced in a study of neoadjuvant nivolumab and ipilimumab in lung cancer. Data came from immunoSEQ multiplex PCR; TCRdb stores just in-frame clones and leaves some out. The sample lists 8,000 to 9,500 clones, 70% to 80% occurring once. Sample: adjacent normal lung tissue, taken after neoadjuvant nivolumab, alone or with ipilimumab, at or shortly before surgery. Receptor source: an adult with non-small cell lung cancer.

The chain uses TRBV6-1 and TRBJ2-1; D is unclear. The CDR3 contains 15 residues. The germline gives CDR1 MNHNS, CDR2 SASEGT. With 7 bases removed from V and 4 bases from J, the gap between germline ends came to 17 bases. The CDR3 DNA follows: TGTGCCAGCACCCTAAGGGCAGGACCTTACAATGAGCAGTTCTTC. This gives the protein CASTLRAGPYNEQFF.

The CDR3 bases are TGTGCCTCGCGAGAAACCGCAAACTATGGCTACACCTTC. This codes for CASRETANYGYTF. The chain has TRBV30 and TRBJ1-2; no clear D gene. This CDR3 spans 13 amino acids. Germline V gene sequence: CDR1 GTSNPN, CDR2 SVGIG (reference sequence). With 7 bases removed from V and 2 bases from J, the gap between germline ends came to 14 bases.

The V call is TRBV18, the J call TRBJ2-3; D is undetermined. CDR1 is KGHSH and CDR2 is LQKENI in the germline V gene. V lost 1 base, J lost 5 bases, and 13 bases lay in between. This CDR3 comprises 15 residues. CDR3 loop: CASSPRPGDVDTQYF. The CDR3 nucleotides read TGTGCCAGCTCACCACGGCCGGGCGACGTAGATACGCAGTATTTT.